These T cell receptor beta chains were read from a single sample in a study of cytotoxic CD8 clonotypes in ibrutinib-treated CLL. Measured with immunoSEQ multiplex PCR; TCRdb has only the in-frame clones, and not every one. The sample holds around 70,000 clones; roughly 83% are singletons and the top ten take roughly 40%. Sequences were derived from PBMCs, sampled after 24 months of ibrutinib treatment. The receptors shown here come from a human donor with chronic lymphocytic leukemia. Both conserved end residues are part of each CDR3. The order of the fields is J gene, D gene, clone size, CDR3 length, V gene, CDR3 DNA, CDR3 protein. The D gene is left open where the match is weak. Size values are once, few and many counts, or a class for expanded clones, and some rows have none.

j_gene: TRBJ2-7; d_gene: NA; abundance: NA; len: 14; v_gene: TRBV19; CDR3nt: TGTGCCTCCACCCCTACTTCCGGGGCCTCCGAGCAGTACTTC; CDR3aa: CASTPTSGASEQYF
j_gene: TRBJ1-1; d_gene: NA; abundance: NA; len: 13; v_gene: TRBV2; CDR3nt: TGTGCCAGCACCACCGACAGATATTCTGAAGCTTTCTTT; CDR3aa: CASTTDRYSEAFF
j_gene: TRBJ2-7; d_gene: NA; abundance: NA; len: 17; v_gene: TRBV7-2; CDR3nt: TGTGCCAGCAGCCCATTAACGCCGGACAGAGCCTCCTACGAGCAGTACTTC; CDR3aa: CASSPLTPDRASYEQYF
j_gene: TRBJ2-3; d_gene: NA; abundance: NA; len: 14; v_gene: TRBV6-1; CDR3nt: TGTGCCAGCAGTGAAGACACCAGCACAGATACGCAGTATTTT; CDR3aa: CASSEDTSTDTQYF
j_gene: TRBJ2-1; d_gene: TRBD2; abundance: NA; len: 16; v_gene: TRBV7-6; CDR3nt: TGTGCCAGCAGCTTAGCGGGGACTAGCGGATACAATGAGCAGTTCTTC; CDR3aa: CASSLAGTSGYNEQFF
j_gene: TRBJ2-1; d_gene: NA; abundance: NA; len: 14; v_gene: TRBV19; CDR3nt: TGTGCCAGTAGTATAGATACGGGGGTCAATGAGCAGTTCTTC; CDR3aa: CASSIDTGVNEQFF
j_gene: TRBJ2-3; d_gene: NA; abundance: NA; len: 13; v_gene: TRBV19; CDR3nt: TGTGCCAGTAGTATAGGGCATACAGATACGCAGTATTTT; CDR3aa: CASSIGHTDTQYF
j_gene: TRBJ1-5; d_gene: NA; abundance: NA; len: 13; v_gene: TRBV6-6; CDR3nt: TGTGCCAGCAGGCCCTTCGGAAATCAGCCCCAGCATTTT; CDR3aa: CASRPFGNQPQHF
j_gene: TRBJ2-7; d_gene: NA; abundance: NA; len: 12; v_gene: TRBV11-2; CDR3nt: TGTGCCAGCAGCTTAGGACGGGTCGAGCAGTACTTC; CDR3aa: CASSLGRVEQYF
j_gene: TRBJ2-7; d_gene: NA; abundance: NA; len: 13; v_gene: TRBV28; CDR3nt: TGTGCCAGCAGCTTGCCCGGGATATACGAGCAGTACTTC; CDR3aa: CASSLPGIYEQYF
j_gene: TRBJ2-3; d_gene: TRBD1; abundance: NA; len: 15; v_gene: TRBV6-1; CDR3nt: TGTGCCAGCACAGGACAGGGATTAGGCACAGATACGCAGTATTTT; CDR3aa: CASTGQGLGTDTQYF
j_gene: TRBJ1-1; d_gene: NA; abundance: few; len: 13; v_gene: TRBV5-1; CDR3nt: TGCGCCAGCAGCCCCCAGTATCAGGGGTCAACTTTCTTT; CDR3aa: CASSPQYQGSTFF
j_gene: TRBJ2-7; d_gene: NA; abundance: NA; len: 17; v_gene: TRBV21-1; CDR3nt: TGTGCCAGCAGCATACACAGACTAGCGGGAGGAGGTGACGAGCAGTACTTC; CDR3aa: CASSIHRLAGGGDEQYF
j_gene: TRBJ2-1; d_gene: TRBD2; abundance: NA; len: 17; v_gene: TRBV10-3; CDR3nt: TGTGCCATCAGCGGGACTAGCGGGAGGATCTCCTACAATGAGCAGTTCTTC; CDR3aa: CAISGTSGRISYNEQFF
j_gene: TRBJ2-3; d_gene: TRBD2; abundance: NA; len: 16; v_gene: TRBV5-4; CDR3nt: TGTGCCAGCAGCCAACCCGGGACTAGCGGCACAGATACGCAGTATTTT; CDR3aa: CASSQPGTSGTDTQYF
j_gene: TRBJ2-3; d_gene: TRBD2; abundance: NA; len: 15; v_gene: TRBV5-1; CDR3nt: TGCGCCAGCAGCCCCGGACTAGCGGGCACAGATACGCAGTATTTT; CDR3aa: CASSPGLAGTDTQYF
j_gene: TRBJ2-2; d_gene: NA; abundance: NA; len: 12; v_gene: TRBV11-2; CDR3nt: TGTGCCAGCAGCTTCGGAGGTGGGGAGCTGTTTTTT; CDR3aa: CASSFGGGELFF
j_gene: TRBJ2-7; d_gene: TRBD1; abundance: NA; len: 15; v_gene: TRBV30; CDR3nt: TGTGCCTGGAGTGTGAGAGGACAGGTACCCTACGAGCAGTACTTC; CDR3aa: CAWSVRGQVPYEQYF
j_gene: TRBJ1-1; d_gene: TRBD1; abundance: NA; len: 14; v_gene: TRBV7-8; CDR3nt: TGTGCCAGCACTCTAGGGGGCGCGAACACTGAAGCTTTCTTT; CDR3aa: CASTLGGANTEAFF
j_gene: TRBJ2-7; d_gene: TRBD1; abundance: NA; len: 14; v_gene: TRBV11-2; CDR3nt: TGTGCCAGCAGCTTACAATGGACAGGGGGCGAGCAGTACTTC; CDR3aa: CASSLQWTGGEQYF
j_gene: TRBJ2-1; d_gene: TRBD2; abundance: NA; len: 15; v_gene: TRBV28; CDR3nt: TGTGCCAGCAGTACCCGTCTAGCGGGACTCAATGAGCAGTTCTTC; CDR3aa: CASSTRLAGLNEQFF
j_gene: TRBJ2-1; d_gene: TRBD2; abundance: NA; len: 14; v_gene: TRBV30; CDR3nt: TGTGCCTGGGCGACTAGCGGGATTTACAATGAGCAGTTCTTC; CDR3aa: CAWATSGIYNEQFF
j_gene: TRBJ2-7; d_gene: NA; abundance: once; len: 15; v_gene: TRBV19; CDR3nt: TGTGCCAGTAGTATCGGTACCGCCCCCGGGGACGAGCAGTACTTC; CDR3aa: CASSIGTAPGDEQYF
j_gene: TRBJ1-2; d_gene: TRBD1; abundance: NA; len: 12; v_gene: TRBV30; CDR3nt: TGTGCCTGGAGTAAGGGACAGGGGAGCTACACCTTC; CDR3aa: CAWSKGQGSYTF
j_gene: TRBJ1-4; d_gene: NA; abundance: NA; len: 15; v_gene: TRBV7-9; CDR3nt: TGTGCCAGCAGCTTAACAGGTTCAACTAATGAAAAACTGTTTTTT; CDR3aa: CASSLTGSTNEKLFF
j_gene: TRBJ2-1; d_gene: NA; abundance: NA; len: 16; v_gene: TRBV5-5; CDR3nt: TGTGCCAGCAGCTTGACCGAAGCCCTCTCCTACAATGAGCAGTTCTTC; CDR3aa: CASSLTEALSYNEQFF
j_gene: TRBJ1-1; d_gene: TRBD1; abundance: NA; len: 16; v_gene: TRBV28; CDR3nt: TGTGCCAGCAGCTCAGACAGGGGTCTGTTGAACACTGAAGCTTTCTTT; CDR3aa: CASSSDRGLLNTEAFF
j_gene: TRBJ1-1; d_gene: TRBD1; abundance: few; len: 11; v_gene: TRBV2; CDR3nt: TGTGCCAGCAGACAGGGGGCTGAAGCTTTCTTT; CDR3aa: CASRQGAEAFF
j_gene: TRBJ2-1; d_gene: NA; abundance: NA; len: 15; v_gene: TRBV9; CDR3nt: TGTGCCAGCAGCCCCCACTCGGACAGTTACAATGAGCAGTTCTTC; CDR3aa: CASSPHSDSYNEQFF
j_gene: TRBJ2-1; d_gene: TRBD1; abundance: NA; len: 14; v_gene: TRBV2; CDR3nt: TGTGCCAGCAGTAGGGACAGTACTTACAATGAGCAGTTCTTC; CDR3aa: CASSRDSTYNEQFF
j_gene: TRBJ1-1; d_gene: NA; abundance: NA; len: 13; v_gene: TRBV10-3; CDR3nt: TGTGCCATAGCTGCAGGCTTGAACACTGAAGCTTTCTTT; CDR3aa: CAIAAGLNTEAFF
j_gene: TRBJ2-7; d_gene: NA; abundance: NA; len: 15; v_gene: TRBV11-2; CDR3nt: TGTGCCAGCAGCTTACGATCGGGCCTTTCCTACGAGCAGTACTTC; CDR3aa: CASSLRSGLSYEQYF
j_gene: TRBJ2-5; d_gene: NA; abundance: few; len: 14; v_gene: TRBV7-2; CDR3nt: TGTGCCAGCAGCCCTGACCCAGGGAGAGAGACCCAGTACTTC; CDR3aa: CASSPDPGRETQYF
j_gene: TRBJ1-2; d_gene: NA; abundance: once; len: 14; v_gene: TRBV28; CDR3nt: TGTGCCAGTAGCGGTGGAGGGCCTAACTATGGCTACACCTTC; CDR3aa: CASSGGGPNYGYTF
j_gene: TRBJ2-2; d_gene: TRBD2; abundance: NA; len: 15; v_gene: TRBV28; CDR3nt: TGTGCCAGCACCGTAAGCGGGAGATACACCGGGGAGCTGTTTTTT; CDR3aa: CASTVSGRYTGELFF
j_gene: TRBJ2-7; d_gene: TRBD1; abundance: NA; len: 14; v_gene: TRBV5-1; CDR3nt: TGCGCCAGCCAGACCGGGACAGGGCGGTACGAGCAGTACTTC; CDR3aa: CASQTGTGRYEQYF